The 3 T cell receptor beta chains in this list originate from one sample, sequenced in a study of control samples from healthy donors and cancer patients. Data came from immunoSEQ multiplex PCR; TCRdb stores just in-frame clones and leaves some out. This table has about 30,000 clones, 85% appearing once. Source material: PBMCs. These receptors were taken from a woman aged 60 to 75 with head and neck cancer.

This clone occurred a few times. The V and J genes are TRBV4-2 and TRBJ1-1; D is undetermined. V gave up 4 bases and J gave up 4 bases, with 13 bases separating them. The CDR3 length is 14 residues. Germline V gives CDR1 LGHNA, CDR2 YNFKEQ. The CDR3 coding sequence is TGTGCCAGCAGCCTCTCTACTTTCAGCACTGAAGCTTTCTTT. Translated, it gives CASSLSTFSTEAFF.

V gene TRBV7-2 combines with J gene TRBJ2-7, with 7 bases lining up with TRBD2. With 3 bases clipped from V and 0 bases from J, the junction kept 5 bases outside the gene matches. Germline V CDR1 and CDR2: SGHTA, FQGNSA. This CDR3 is 15 amino acids long. This chain's CDR3 is CASSFDRGVSYEQYF. In DNA, the CDR3 is TGTGCCAGCAGCTTTGATCGGGGGGTCTCCTACGAGCAGTACTTC.

CDR3: CATSRDPGGSSNQPQHF. The CDR3 nucleotides are TGTGCCACCAGCAGAGATCCAGGGGGCTCTAGCAATCAGCCCCAGCATTTT. This chain uses TRBV15 with TRBJ1-5; TRBD1 matches 8 bases. Germline V CDR1 and CDR2: LNHNV, YYDKDF (reference sequence). CDR3 length equals 17 residues. V shed 0 bases and J 0 bases; nucleotides not matched to a gene: 4.